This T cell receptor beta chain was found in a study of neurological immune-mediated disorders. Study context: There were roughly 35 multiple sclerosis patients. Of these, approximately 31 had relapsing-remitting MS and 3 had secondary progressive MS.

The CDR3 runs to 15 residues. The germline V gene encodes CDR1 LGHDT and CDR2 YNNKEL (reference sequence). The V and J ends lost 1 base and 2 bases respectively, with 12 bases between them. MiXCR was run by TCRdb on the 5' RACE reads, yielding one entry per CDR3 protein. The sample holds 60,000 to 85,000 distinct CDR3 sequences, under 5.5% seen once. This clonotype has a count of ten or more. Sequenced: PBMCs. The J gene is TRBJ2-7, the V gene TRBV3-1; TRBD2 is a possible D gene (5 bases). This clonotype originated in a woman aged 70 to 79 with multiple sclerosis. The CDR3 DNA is TGTGCCAGCAGCCAAGGAGTCGGAGGACCCTACGAGCAGTACTTC. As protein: CASSQGVGGPYEQYF.